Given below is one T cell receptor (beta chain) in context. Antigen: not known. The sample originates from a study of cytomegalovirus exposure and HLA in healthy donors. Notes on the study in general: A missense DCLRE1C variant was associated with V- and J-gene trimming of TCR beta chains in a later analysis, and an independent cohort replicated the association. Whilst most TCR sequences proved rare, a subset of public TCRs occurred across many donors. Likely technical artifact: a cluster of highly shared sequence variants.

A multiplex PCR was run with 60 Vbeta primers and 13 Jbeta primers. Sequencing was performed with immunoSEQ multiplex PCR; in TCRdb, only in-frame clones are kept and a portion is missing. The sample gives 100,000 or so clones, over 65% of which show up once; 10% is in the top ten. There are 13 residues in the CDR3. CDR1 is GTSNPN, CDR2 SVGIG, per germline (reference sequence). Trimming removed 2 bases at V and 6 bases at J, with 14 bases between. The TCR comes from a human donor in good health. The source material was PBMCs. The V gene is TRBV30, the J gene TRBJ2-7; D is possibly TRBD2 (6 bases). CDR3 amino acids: CAWSRMVGGEQYF. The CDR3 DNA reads TGTGCCTGGAGTCGCATGGTGGGGGGCGAGCAGTACTTC.